This is a list of T cell receptor beta chains from one sample in a study of control samples from healthy donors and cancer patients. Some clones are missing from TCRdb's copy, which holds only in-frame ones; the method was immunoSEQ multiplex PCR. The data show some 150,000 clones, 90% to 95% seen once. The sample taken for sequencing was blood. The origin of the receptors is a man in his forties in good health. The CDR3 runs from the conserved cysteine through the conserved F or W. The D gene is left open where the match is weak. Clone size, where shown, is once, few, many, or a class for clones that have expanded.

v_gene,d_gene,abundance,j_gene,CDR3aa,CDR3nt
TRBV5-3,NA,NA,TRBJ1-4,CARSLEIRGPPTNEKLFF,TGTGCCAGAAGCTTGGAGATTCGGGGGCCCCCAACTAATGAAAAACTGTTTTTT
TRBV5-1,NA,NA,TRBJ1-1,CASSLDLDVAFF,TGCGCCAGCAGCTTGGACTTGGATGTAGCTTTCTTT
TRBV3-1/TRBV3-2,NA,NA,TRBJ2-6,CASSQDLRAVLTF,TGTGCCAGCAGCCAAGATCTTAGGGCCGTCCTGACTTTC
TRBV7-2,NA,NA,TRBJ1-1,CASSLIRGNTEAFF,TGTGCCAGCAGCTTAATTAGGGGGAACACTGAAGCTTTCTTT
TRBV6-1,NA,NA,TRBJ2-7,CASSESALYEQYF,TGTGCCAGCAGTGAATCCGCTCTCTACGAGCAGTACTTC
TRBV10-3,TRBD1,NA,TRBJ1-4,CAISDSVTGLNEKLFF,TGTGCCATCAGTGATTCCGTGACAGGGCTTAATGAAAAACTGTTTTTT
TRBV3-1/TRBV3-2,NA,NA,TRBJ1-2,CASSQVKAPRRPNYGYTF,TGTGCCAGCAGCCAAGTTAAAGCCCCCCGCAGGCCGAACTATGGCTACACCTTC
TRBV18,NA,NA,TRBJ2-2,CASSPMANTGELFF,TGTGCCAGCTCACCCATGGCTAACACCGGGGAGCTGTTTTTT
TRBV28,NA,NA,TRBJ2-7,CASSLAGTYEQYF,TGTGCCAGCAGCCTCGCGGGCACCTACGAGCAGTACTTC
TRBV12-3/TRBV12-4,NA,once,TRBJ1-5,CASSLTARQPQHF,TGTGCCAGCAGTTTGACAGCGCGGCAGCCCCAGCATTTT
TRBV29-1,TRBD1,NA,TRBJ2-7,CSGQGATYEQYF,TGCAGCGGACAGGGGGCAACCTACGAGCAGTACTTC
TRBV2,TRBD1,NA,TRBJ2-7,CASSDGTGGIPTGEQYF,TGTGCCAGCAGTGACGGGACAGGGGGGATTCCCACGGGGGAGCAGTACTTC
TRBV5-1,TRBD1,NA,TRBJ2-7,CASSLAGTGIYEQYF,TGCGCCAGCAGCTTGGCCGGGACAGGGATCTACGAGCAGTACTTC
TRBV27,NA,NA,TRBJ2-3,CASRILASSTDTQYF,TGTGCCAGCAGGATACTGGCCTCTAGCACAGATACGCAGTATTTT
TRBV6-2/TRBV6-3,TRBD1,NA,TRBJ1-5,CASSYNQGGVSNQPQHF,TGTGCCAGCAGTTATAACCAGGGGGGAGTCAGCAATCAGCCCCAGCATTTT
TRBV7-2,TRBD2,NA,TRBJ2-5,CASSLSISGGAGETQYF,TGTGCCAGCAGCTTAAGTATTAGCGGGGGGGCGGGAGAGACCCAGTACTTC
TRBV24-1,NA,NA,TRBJ1-2,CATSDSLSQGSNYGYTF,TGTGCCACCAGTGATTCCCTTTCTCAAGGGTCTAACTATGGCTACACCTTC
TRBV6-5,NA,once,TRBJ2-5,CASSQRTPQETQYF,TGTGCCAGCAGCCAACGTACGCCGCAAGAGACCCAGTACTTC
TRBV6-1,NA,NA,TRBJ1-5,CASSEGPPQHF,TGTGCCAGCAGTGAAGGGCCGCCCCAGCATTTT
TRBV23-1,NA,NA,TRBJ1-1,CASSMREGEAFF,TGCGCCAGCTCAATGAGGGAGGGTGAAGCTTTCTTT
TRBV7-9,NA,NA,TRBJ2-7,CASSSVSGSYEQYF,TGTGCCAGCAGCTCGGTTTCGGGCTCCTACGAGCAGTACTTC
TRBV7-2,NA,NA,TRBJ2-7,CASSQTGTGSIYEQYF,TGTGCCAGCAGCCAAACCGGGACTGGTTCGATCTACGAGCAGTACTTC
TRBV7-3,NA,NA,TRBJ2-7,CASSLTGELYEQYF,TGTGCCAGCAGCTTAACGGGAGAGCTCTACGAGCAGTACTTC
TRBV6-5,NA,NA,TRBJ1-5,CASSAVSNQPQHF,TGTGCCAGCAGCGCAGTTAGCAATCAGCCCCAGCATTTT
TRBV14,TRBD1,NA,TRBJ1-3,CASSQRQGSGNTIYF,TGTGCCAGCAGCCAGAGACAGGGCTCTGGAAACACCATATATTTT
TRBV18,NA,NA,TRBJ2-5,CASSPRQLDSGETQYF,TGTGCCAGCTCACCGCGACAGCTAGACTCCGGGGAGACCCAGTACTTC
TRBV25-1,NA,NA,TRBJ2-2,CASRAMYNTAGELFF,TGTGCCAGCAGGGCTATGTACAACACTGCCGGGGAGCTGTTTTTT
TRBV7-9,TRBD1,once,TRBJ2-2,CASSFPRQGADGELFF,TGTGCCAGCAGCTTCCCCCGACAGGGGGCAGACGGGGAGCTGTTTTTT
TRBV13,NA,NA,TRBJ2-3,CASSSDNSTDTQYF,TGTGCCAGCAGCTCGGACAATAGCACAGATACGCAGTATTTT
TRBV7-9,TRBD2,once,TRBJ2-5,CASSLAGGRVKTQYF,TGTGCCAGCAGCCTAGCGGGGGGCAGGGTGAAGACCCAGTACTTC
TRBV2,TRBD1,NA,TRBJ2-1,CASSFPGQGRGPYNEQFF,TGTGCCAGCAGCTTCCCGGGACAGGGAAGGGGGCCCTACAATGAGCAGTTCTTC
TRBV20-1,TRBD2,NA,TRBJ2-7,CRWGGVREQYF,TGCAGGTGGGGGGGTGTCAGGGAGCAGTACTTC
TRBV5-1,TRBD1,NA,TRBJ2-7,CASSEGQPTYEQYF,TGCGCCAGCAGCGAGGGACAGCCGACCTACGAGCAGTACTTC
TRBV10-2,TRBD1,NA,TRBJ1-1,CASSEARGWNTEAFF,TGCGCCAGCAGTGAAGCCAGGGGGTGGAACACTGAAGCTTTCTTT
TRBV2,NA,NA,TRBJ1-3,CASSDVGNTIYF,TGTGCCAGCAGTGATGTAGGGAACACCATATATTTT
TRBV6-5,NA,NA,TRBJ1-1,CASSYLRYDNEAFF,TGTGCCAGCAGTTATTTGAGATATGACAACGAAGCTTTCTTT
TRBV10-3,NA,NA,TRBJ1-1,CAISESYSNTEAFF,TGTGCCATCAGTGAGTCGTACAGCAACACTGAAGCTTTCTTT
TRBV7-8,TRBD2,NA,TRBJ2-1,CASSVTSGKSSYNEQFF,TGTGCCAGCAGCGTGACTAGCGGGAAAAGCTCCTACAATGAGCAGTTCTTC
TRBV28,NA,NA,TRBJ1-3,CASSDRLGTGNTIYF,TGTGCCAGCAGTGATAGATTAGGGACAGGAAACACCATATATTTT
TRBV7-9,NA,once,TRBJ1-1,CASSPVSRGTEAFF,TGTGCCAGCAGCCCGGTCAGCCGGGGGACTGAAGCTTTCTTT
TRBV24-1,TRBD1,NA,TRBJ2-3,CATSRTGQGRTDTQYF,TGTGCCACCAGTCGGACAGGACAAGGACGCACAGATACGCAGTATTTT
TRBV21-1,NA,NA,TRBJ2-7,CASSARDDSYEQYF,TGTGCCAGCAGCGCCCGGGACGACTCCTACGAGCAGTACTTC
TRBV10-1,NA,NA,TRBJ2-3,CASSESQGWDTQYF,TGCGCCAGCAGTGAGTCCCAGGGTTGGGATACGCAGTATTTT
TRBV5-1,NA,NA,TRBJ1-2,CASSLDPDSFGYTF,TGCGCCAGCAGCTTGGATCCAGATTCCTTTGGCTACACCTTC
TRBV29-1,TRBD1,NA,TRBJ1-2,CSVGDRGNYGYTF,TGCAGCGTTGGCGACAGGGGGAACTATGGCTACACCTTC
TRBV13,NA,NA,TRBJ1-2,CASSLGGATNYGYTF,TGTGCCAGCAGCTTAGGCGGCGCCACTAACTATGGCTACACCTTC
TRBV7-9,TRBD1,NA,TRBJ2-2,CASSFSWGTVNTGELFF,TGTGCCAGCAGCTTTAGTTGGGGGACAGTTAACACCGGGGAGCTGTTTTTT
TRBV13,TRBD1,NA,TRBJ1-1,CASSSGQGRPEAFF,TGTGCCAGCAGCTCCGGACAGGGGAGACCTGAAGCTTTCTTT
TRBV6-5,NA,NA,TRBJ1-1,CASSFRHYTEAFF,TGTGCCAGCAGTTTTAGACACTACACTGAAGCTTTCTTT
TRBV15,NA,NA,TRBJ2-1,CATRGEGDSRDEQFF,TGTGCCACCAGGGGGGAAGGAGATAGTCGTGATGAGCAGTTCTTC
TRBV9,TRBD1,NA,TRBJ1-3,CASSPRTGHRANTIYF,TGTGCCAGCAGCCCGAGGACAGGACATAGGGCAAACACCATATATTTT
TRBV9,NA,NA,TRBJ2-3,CASSVGGGGRGDTQYF,TGTGCCAGCAGCGTAGGTGGAGGAGGCCGGGGAGATACGCAGTATTTT
TRBV5-4,NA,few,TRBJ2-7,CASSSGQSSYEQYF,TGTGCCAGCAGCTCCGGACAGAGCTCCTACGAGCAGTACTTC
TRBV5-8,NA,NA,TRBJ2-5,CASSQRQVETQYF,TGTGCCAGCAGCCAACGACAGGTAGAGACCCAGTACTTC
TRBV19,NA,NA,TRBJ2-2,CASSIGAGDTGELFF,TGTGCCAGTAGTATTGGGGCAGGGGACACCGGGGAGCTGTTTTTT
TRBV7-9,TRBD1,NA,TRBJ1-2,CASSWGQGKNYGYTF,TGTGCCAGCAGCTGGGGACAGGGGAAAAACTATGGCTACACCTTC
TRBV28,NA,NA,TRBJ2-5,CASSWAPSETQYF,TGTGCCAGCAGTTGGGCCCCGTCGGAGACCCAGTACTTC
TRBV4-1,NA,NA,TRBJ1-1,CASSQLYSAREAFF,TGCGCCAGCAGCCAACTTTACAGTGCTCGTGAAGCTTTCTTT
TRBV5-1,NA,NA,TRBJ1-2,CASSLAGRESDYGYTF,TGCGCCAGCAGCTTGGCCGGGAGGGAATCTGACTATGGCTACACCTTC